One sample yielded the 10 T cell receptor beta chains listed below, sequenced in a study of T cell repertoires in cytomegalovirus infection. These receptors are not linked to any known antigen. A single record per CDR3 protein comes from TCRdb applying MiXCR to the reads. The table includes some 700,000 distinct CDR3 sequences, around a third detected once. Sequenced here: cultured PBMCs, sampled from culture after CMV antigen stimulation. These receptors originate from a human donor in good health (CMV status not recorded). Some clones in this sample may be carry-over from other donors' samples.

J is TRBJ1-5 and V is TRBV20-1; D ambiguous. The CDR3 contains 12 residues. V dropped 3 bases and J dropped 7 bases, with 10 bases sitting between them. Per germline, CDR1 DFQATT and CDR2 SNEGSKA (reference sequence). CDR3 sequence: CSARLGAQPQHF. CDR3 DNA: TGCAGTGCTAGGTTGGGTGCACAGCCCCAGCATTTT.

This clonotype was observed a handful of times. The chain is built from TRBV12-3 or TRBV12-4 and TRBJ2-3; 14 bases map to TRBD2. CDR3 length equals 20 residues. V lost 2 bases and J lost 2; bases outside the gene matches: 12. The CDR3 here is CASSLLGTSGRVSHTDTQYF. CDR3 sequence (DNA): TGTGCCAGCAGTTTATTAGGGACTAGCGGGAGAGTGTCTCACACAGATACGCAGTATTTT.

V usage is TRBV15 and J usage is TRBJ2-3; perhaps TRBD2 as D (6 bases). The CDR3 has 12 amino acids. CDR1 LNHNV and CDR2 YYDKDF come from the germline V gene (reference sequence). V lost 8 bases and J 2 bases, leaving 8 bases between the germline ends. The CDR3 loop is CATGGYTDTQYF. CDR3 bases: TGTGCCACCGGGGGGTACACAGATACGCAGTATTTT.

The chain couples TRBV23-1 to TRBJ2-1; 8 bases are shared with TRBD2. Being an ORF, TRBV23-1 has a function that is uncertain. The CDR3 extends over 15 amino acids. Trimming took 7 bases from V and 3 from J; bases not matched to a gene: 8. The CDR3: CASILGLANYNEQFF. In DNA, the CDR3 is TGCGCCAGCATTCTCGGACTAGCTAACTACAATGAGCAGTTCTTC.

There are many counts of this clonotype. This chain joins TRBV7-2 and TRBJ2-1; maybe TRBD1 (5 bases). CDR1 is SGHTA and CDR2 is FQGNSA in the germline V gene. V lost 0 bases, J lost 6 bases, and 12 bases lay in between. The CDR3 has 15 amino acids. The CDR3 sequence: CASSLAQGNFNEQFF. The CDR3, as DNA: TGTGCCAGCAGCTTAGCCCAGGGCAATTTCAATGAGCAGTTCTTC.

The CDR3 here is CASSQARGETQYF. As DNA, the CDR3 is TGTGCCAGCAGCCAAGCAAGGGGAGAGACCCAGTACTTC. The V call is TRBV3-1, the J call TRBJ2-5; possibly TRBD1 for D (5 bases). CDR3 length equals 13 residues. Germline CDR1 reads LGHDT; CDR2 reads YNNKEL (reference sequence). V was pared by 1 base and J by 4 bases, with 7 bases between.

The J gene is TRBJ2-1, the V gene TRBV29-1; 10 bases match TRBD1. Germline trimming cut 3 bases from V and 9 bases from J; bases unmatched to any gene: 11. From germline, CDR1 is SQVTM and CDR2 ANQGSEA. The CDR3 contains 15 residues. The CDR3 nucleotides read TGCAGCGTTGACGAGACAGGGGGCTTGAGAGGTGAGCAGTTCTTC. This translates into CSVDETGGLRGEQFF.

This clonotype has at least ten counts. The V gene is TRBV7-2, the J gene TRBJ2-1, with 12 bases lining up with TRBD2. The CDR3 is made up of 16 amino acids. Germline V gene lookup returns CDR1 SGHTA and CDR2 FQGNSA. J gave up 8 bases and V 5 bases, and 10 bases lay outside the gene matches. CDR3 nucleotide sequence: TGTGCCAGCAGCCCGCAGACTAGCGGGGGCAACTATGAGCAGTTCTTC. As protein: CASSPQTSGGNYEQFF.

This clonotype was detected a few times. The chain links TRBV7-2 to TRBJ2-3, with 9 bases fitting TRBD2. The CDR3 contains 16 residues. CDR1 is SGHTA and CDR2 is FQGNSA in the germline V gene. The junction had 10 bases not matched to a gene; V was cut back by 2 bases and J by 7 bases. CDR3 bases: TGTGCCAGCAGCTTATGGGCTAGCGGGACCCCCTATACGCAGTATTTT. This translates into CASSLWASGTPYTQYF. The full variable domain, with the rest looked up from reference TRBV7-2 and TRBJ2-3, is GAGVSQSPSNKVTEKGKDVELRCDPISGHTALYWYRQSLGQGLEFLIYFQGNSAPDKSGLPSDRFSAERTGGSVSTLTIQRTQQEDSAVYLCASSLWASGTPYTQYFGPGTRLTVL.

This chain links TRBV7-9 with TRBJ2-1; D gene uncertain. The CDR3 length is 15 residues. From germline, CDR1 is SEHNR and CDR2 FQNEAQ (reference sequence). V lost 2 bases to trimming and J lost 7 bases, with 15 bases between them. This CDR3 reads CASSLLFNLHNEQFF. The CDR3 DNA is TGTGCCAGCAGCTTACTTTTCAATCTACATAATGAGCAGTTCTTC.